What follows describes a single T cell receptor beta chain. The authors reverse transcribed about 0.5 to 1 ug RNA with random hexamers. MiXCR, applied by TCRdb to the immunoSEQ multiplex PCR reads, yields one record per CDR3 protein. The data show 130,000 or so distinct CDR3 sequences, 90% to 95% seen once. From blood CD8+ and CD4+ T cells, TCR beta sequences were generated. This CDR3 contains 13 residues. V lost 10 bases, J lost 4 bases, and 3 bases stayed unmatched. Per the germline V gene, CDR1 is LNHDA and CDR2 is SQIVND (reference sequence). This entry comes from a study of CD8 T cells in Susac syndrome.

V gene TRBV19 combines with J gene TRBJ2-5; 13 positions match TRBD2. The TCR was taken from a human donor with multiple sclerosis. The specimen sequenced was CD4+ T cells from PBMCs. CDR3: CATRLAGGETQYF. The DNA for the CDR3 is TGTGCCACCCGACTAGCGGGAGGAGAGACCCAGTACTTC. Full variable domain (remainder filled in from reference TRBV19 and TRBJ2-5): DGGITQSPKYLFRKEGQNVTLSCEQNLNHDAMYWYRQDPGQGLRLIYYSQIVNDFQKGDIAEGYSVSREKKESFPLTVTSAQKNPTAFYLCATRLAGGETQYFGPGTRLLVL.